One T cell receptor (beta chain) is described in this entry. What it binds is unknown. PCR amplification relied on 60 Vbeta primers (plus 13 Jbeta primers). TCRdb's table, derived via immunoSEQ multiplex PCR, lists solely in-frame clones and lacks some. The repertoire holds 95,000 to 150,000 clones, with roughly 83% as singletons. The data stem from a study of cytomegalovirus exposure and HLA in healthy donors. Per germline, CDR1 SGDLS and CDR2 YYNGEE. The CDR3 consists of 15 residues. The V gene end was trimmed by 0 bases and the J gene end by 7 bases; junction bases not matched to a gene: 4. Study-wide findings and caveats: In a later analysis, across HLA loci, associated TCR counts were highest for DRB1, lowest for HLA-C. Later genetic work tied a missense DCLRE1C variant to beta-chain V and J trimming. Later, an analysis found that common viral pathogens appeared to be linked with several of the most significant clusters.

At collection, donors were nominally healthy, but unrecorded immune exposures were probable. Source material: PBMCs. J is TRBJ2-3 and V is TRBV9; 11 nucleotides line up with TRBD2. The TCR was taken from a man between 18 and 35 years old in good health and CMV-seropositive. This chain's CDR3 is CASSVGSGGAHTQYF. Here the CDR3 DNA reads TGTGCCAGCAGCGTAGGTAGCGGGGGGGCTCATACGCAGTATTTT.